A selection of T cell receptor beta chains follows, all from one sample in a study of shared clonotypes between healthy human individuals. The repertoire was sequenced with immunoSEQ multiplex PCR; TCRdb's copy has only in-frame clones and lacks some. The data contain about half a million clones, around 80% of them seen just once; the ten biggest clones take up about 12%. The sample comprised PBMCs. The receptors were sampled from a middle-aged woman in good health. Some clones in this sample may be carry-over from other donors' samples. The CDR3 runs from the conserved cysteine through the conserved F or W. The order of the fields is clone size, J gene, V gene, D gene, CDR3 DNA, CDR3 protein. The D gene is left open where the match is weak. Only some rows state a clone size, as once, few, many or a class for expanded clones.

- TRBJ2-7 TRBV29-1 TRBD2 TGCAGCGTTGAAGCTAGCGGGAGGTTGAGACGCTACGAGCAGTACTTC CSVEASGRLRRYEQYF
- TRBJ2-2 TRBV7-9 TRBD1 TGTGCCAGCAGCCTACAGGGGGGCTCAGGGGAGCTGTTTTTT CASSLQGGSGELFF
- TRBJ2-3 TRBV28 TRBD2 TGTGCCAGCACCCGCGGGGGGGGAGGGAGCACAGATACGCAGTATTTT CASTRGGGGSTDTQYF
- TRBJ2-7 TRBV2 TRBD1 TGTGCCAGCAGTCGACAGGGGGGATCCTACGAGCAGTACTTC CASSRQGGSYEQYF
- TRBJ2-7 TRBV6-5 - TGTGCCAGCAGTCCCCAGGGAGGGGGTCCCCTCGAGCAGTACTTC CASSPQGGGPLEQYF
few TRBJ2-2 TRBV6-5 - TGTGCCAGCACCCCCAGGCCGGGCGCGGCCGGGGAGCTGTTTTTT CASTPRPGAAGELFF
once TRBJ2-2 TRBV30 TRBD2 TGTGCCTGGACCGATAGCGGGACGATCCTTGGGGAGCTGTTTTTT CAWTDSGTILGELFF
- TRBJ1-2 TRBV18 - TGTGCCAGCTCACCCTCGGGGAGGGGAGGTAAAGGCTACACCTTC CASSPSGRGGKGYTF
- TRBJ1-3 TRBV5-1 - TGCGCCAGCAGCGTGCTAGCAGGGTACTCTGGAAACACCATATATTTT CASSVLAGYSGNTIYF
- TRBJ1-5 TRBV6-6 - TGTGCCAGCAGCCCCGACAGGAGGTACAATCAGCCCCAGCATTTT CASSPDRRYNQPQHF
few TRBJ2-5 TRBV5-4 - TGTGCCAGCAGCGCCAGGGCGACTGTGGAGACCCAGTACTTC CASSARATVETQYF
- TRBJ2-7 TRBV6-1 - TGTGCCAGCAGTCGCCGACAGGACTCCTACGAGCAGTACTTC CASSRRQDSYEQYF
- TRBJ2-3 TRBV19 - TGTGCCAGTAGTATGTTGGCGGGACTCACAGATACGCAGTATTTT CASSMLAGLTDTQYF
- TRBJ2-7 TRBV18 TRBD1 TGTGCCAGCTCACCGAGCCGGGACAGGGCAACCTACGAGCAGTACTTC CASSPSRDRATYEQYF
- TRBJ2-5 TRBV7-3 TRBD2 TGTGCCAGCAGCTTAACAGCGGGAGGGCCCTCCTGGGAGACCCAGTACTTC CASSLTAGGPSWETQYF
- TRBJ1-2 TRBV5-1 - TGCGCCAGCAGCTTGGAACCGGGCCCTCAAGGGGGCTACACCTTC CASSLEPGPQGGYTF
- TRBJ2-6 TRBV2 - TGTGCCAGCAGCCAGCTGACCTCTGGGGCCAACGTCCTGACTTTC CASSQLTSGANVLTF
- TRBJ2-4 TRBV6-5 - TGTGCCAGCAGCTACACCGCGCCAGGGGTTAGGGTCTTC CASSYTAPGVRVF
- TRBJ1-1 TRBV5-4 - TGTGCCAGCAGCTTTTCCCAGGCGAACACTGAAGCTTTCTTT CASSFSQANTEAFF
- TRBJ2-5 TRBV11-3 TRBD2 TGTGCCAGCAGCCCCCGGGGGGAAGAGACCCAGTACTTC CASSPRGEETQYF
few TRBJ2-1 TRBV29-1 TRBD2 TGCAGCGTCACACCCTGGGCTAGCGGGACACAGGAAGACAATGAGCAGTTCTTC CSVTPWASGTQEDNEQFF
- TRBJ1-1 TRBV28 - TGTGCCAGCAGTCCGGGACGGAAGAACACTGAAGCTTTCTTT CASSPGRKNTEAFF
once TRBJ2-5 TRBV19 TRBD2 TGTGCCAGCGCCTCAACTAGCGGGAGATACCAAGAGACCCAGTACTTC CASASTSGRYQETQYF
- TRBJ2-5 TRBV9 TRBD1 TGTGCCAGCAGCTTACAAGGGGGCGGGGAGACCCAGTACTTC CASSLQGGGETQYF
- TRBJ2-7 TRBV7-8 TRBD2 TGTGCCAGCAGCCCCCAGAGCGGGATAGGCTACGAGCAGTACTTC CASSPQSGIGYEQYF
- TRBJ2-7 TRBV6-5 - TGTGCCAGCAGTTACAGGGCAGGACGATACGAGCAGTACTTC CASSYRAGRYEQYF
- TRBJ1-4 TRBV6-1 - TGTGCCAGCAGTGAATCCTCAGGGGCTAATGAAAAACTGTTTTTT CASSESSGANEKLFF
- TRBJ1-5 TRBV19 - TGTGCCAGTAGCCAGATAAATCAGCCCCAGCATTTT CASSQINQPQHF
- TRBJ2-1 TRBV29-1 TRBD2 TGCAGCGGTTCTAGCGGTACCTTCCGGGGCAATGAGCAGTTCTTC CSGSSGTFRGNEQFF
few TRBJ1-2 TRBV6-5 - TGTGCCAGCAGTACCGGCCATCATGGGGACGGCTACACCTTC CASSTGHHGDGYTF
- TRBJ2-5 TRBV18 - TGTGCCAGCTCACCACTGGACGGCGAGCGGGAGACCCAGTACTTC CASSPLDGERETQYF
- TRBJ2-3 TRBV2 TRBD2 TGTGCCAGCAGTGCCCGGACTAGCGGGAGTGCAGATACGCAGTATTTT CASSARTSGSADTQYF
few TRBJ1-5 TRBV10-3 - TGTGCCATCAGCACCGAGGGGGGCAATCAGCCCCAGCATTTT CAISTEGGNQPQHF
few TRBJ2-3 TRBV2 TRBD1 TGTGCCAGCAACGCAGGGGGCGGGGATACGCAGTATTTT CASNAGGGDTQYF
few TRBJ1-1 TRBV4-3 - TGCGCCAGCAGCCAAGACGGGGCGAACACTGAAGCTTTCTTT CASSQDGANTEAFF
few TRBJ1-2 TRBV7-2 - TGTGCCAGCAGCCCCCTCCGGGTGGGTGGCTACACCTTC CASSPLRVGGYTF
- TRBJ1-5 TRBV15 - TGTGCCACCAGCAGAGGGCCCTACGACTCTGGCCAGCCCCAGCATTTT CATSRGPYDSGQPQHF
- TRBJ2-3 TRBV7-3 - TGTGCCAGCAGCTTAATTCACAGCGGCGGCACAGATACGCAGTATTTT CASSLIHSGGTDTQYF
- TRBJ2-4 TRBV30 TRBD1 TGTGCCTGGAGTCCGGGACAGGGCCTTCAGTACTTC CAWSPGQGLQYF
- TRBJ2-3 TRBV5-4 - TGTGCCAGCAGCTTGTCGTGGGGTAGCACAGATACGCAGTATTTT CASSLSWGSTDTQYF
- TRBJ2-3 TRBV28 - TGTGCCAGCAGTTTGTTTGGGTCCTCGGGTGATACGCAGTATTTT CASSLFGSSGDTQYF
- TRBJ2-3 TRBV30 - TGTGCCTGGGAAACCTGGGGAAGGGGGGCAGATACGCAGTATTTT CAWETWGRGADTQYF
- TRBJ2-1 TRBV30 - TGTGCCTGGAGTGTGGGGGTGGCTAACAATGAGCAGTTCTTC CAWSVGVANNEQFF
- TRBJ2-7 TRBV9 TRBD1 TGTGCCAGCAGCGCCACCGGGACAGGGGCCTACGAGCAGTACTTC CASSATGTGAYEQYF
few TRBJ1-1 TRBV4-1 - TGCGCCAGCAGCCAAGTCATGCCATCTGAAGCTTTCTTT CASSQVMPSEAFF
- TRBJ1-2 TRBV30 - TGTGCCTGGAGTGTAATCCGGGGCCCAGTCGACCGTGGCTACACCTTC CAWSVIRGPVDRGYTF
- TRBJ2-5 TRBV28 - TGTGCCAGCAGTCCCCCTAGCCTGCGGGAGACCCAGTACTTC CASSPPSLRETQYF
- TRBJ1-2 TRBV5-4 TRBD1 TGTGCCAGCAGCTTACAGGGGGCTGACTATGGCTACACCTTC CASSLQGADYGYTF
few TRBJ2-7 TRBV5-1 TRBD2 TGCGCCAGCAGTCGGGGGCTAGCGGGTTACTCCTACGAGCAGTACTTC CASSRGLAGYSYEQYF